This entry is about one T cell receptor (beta chain). In the original processing: Nucleated cell counts were estimated from reference gene primer amplification. TCRdb keeps only in-frame clones here, not all; method: immunoSEQ multiplex PCR. The DNA gave D and trimming, while V, J and clone size come from that table. The sample has 250,000 to 300,000 clones, roughly four fifths seen once. This specimen comes from a study of blood T cell repertoires in COVID-19. Overall study context: Italy, Spain and the United States were the sources of the convalescent and acute COVID-19 samples.

In terms of age and location, participants ranged from roughly 18 to 90 years and lived in about 25 US areas. Cohorts were assigned according to the clinical history that participants reported. Sequencing was performed on PBMCs or T cells enriched from blood (not recorded which). The receptor comes from a man in his thirties or forties with acute COVID-19.

CDR3 in amino acids: CASSEARQNIYEQYV. CDR3 nucleotides: TGTGCCAGCAGTGAAGCGCGGCAGAACATCTACGAGCAGTACGTC. The chain carries TRBV6-1 and TRBJ2-7; D is ambiguous. The germline gives CDR1 MNHNS, CDR2 SASEGT. V was shortened by 0 bases and J by 3 bases, with 12 bases between the two germline ends. There are 15 residues in the CDR3.